This TCR beta chain was obtained from a study of blood T cell repertoires in COVID-19. Study information: Collection of acute and convalescent COVID-19 samples took place in the United States, Italy and Spain. The cDNA or gDNA used as material had been derived from T cells, B-cell-depleted T cells, or PBMCs.

The CDR3 sequence is 13 residues long. The V and J ends lost 5 bases and 0 bases respectively, with 7 bases between them. CDR1 is SGHNT, CDR2 YENEEA, per germline. Methods used by the authors: Estimation of nucleated cell counts relied on the amplification of reference gene primers. Generated by immunoSEQ multiplex PCR, the TCRdb table keeps only in-frame clones and is missing some. Clonal size and the V and J genes are those of that table, whereas D and trimming came from the DNA. The table has some 180,000 clones, roughly 87% seen once; the top ten hold around a fifth. This sequence originates from a man in his sixties with active or convalescent COVID-19. The J gene is TRBJ1-1, the V gene TRBV11-3; D remains unclear. Input material: peripheral blood. The CDR3: CASSRRVNTEAFF. CDR3 coding DNA: TGTGCCAGCAGCCGACGGGTGAACACTGAAGCTTTCTTT. Together with reference TRBV11-3 and TRBJ1-1, the CDR3 gives the full variable domain: EAGVVQSPRYKIIEKKQPVAFWCNPISGHNTLYWYLQNLGQGPELLIRYENEEAVDDSQLPKDRFSAERLKGVDSTLKIQPAELGDSAVYLCASSRRVNTEAFFGQGTRLTVV.